The clone carrying this TCR beta chain showed up just a few times. From alopecia areata patients, lesional scalp punch biopsies and peripheral blood were collected. These data belong to a study of CD8+ T cells in alopecia areata. RNA extraction was followed by reverse transcription into cDNA, which acted as the sequencing template. Repertoires were generated with immunoSEQ multiplex PCR, while TCRdb's copy carries only in-frame clones and drops some. The table lists more than 90,000 clones, roughly two fifths of them singletons, with approximately 2.8% in the top ten. This CDR3 spans 13 amino acids. Germline CDR1 and CDR2: SGHRS and YFSETQ. V was trimmed by 2 bases and J by 0 bases, leaving 5 bases between them.

This rearrangement joins TRBV5-1 to TRBJ1-1; D gene uncertain. Sequencing was performed on CD4+ T cells sorted from blood. This receptor was obtained from a human donor with alopecia areata. In DNA form, the CDR3 reads TGCGCCAGCAGCTTAAAGATGAACACTGAAGCTTTCTTT. Translation gives CASSLKMNTEAFF.